This is a list of T cell receptor beta chains from one sample in a study of beta chain features in type 1 diabetes. Profiling relied on immunoSEQ multiplex PCR, and the TCRdb table lists in-frame clones only, not all of them. The table lists tens of thousands of clones, just under 50% of them singletons. The source material was central memory CD4+ T cells from blood. All receptors come from a man aged 25 to 40 with type 1 diabetes. CDR3s include the opening cysteine and the closing phenylalanine or tryptophan. A D gene is named only where the DNA matches it firmly. Part of the rows lack a size; the others show once, few, many or a class for expanded clones.

clone_size: .
j_call: TRBJ2-1
v_call: TRBV5-8
d_call: TRBD2
cdr3_aa: CASSPGTSGRANEQFF
cdr3_nt: TGTGCCAGCAGCCCAGGAACTAGCGGGAGGGCCAATGAGCAGTTCTTC

clone_size: .
j_call: TRBJ1-3
v_call: TRBV5-1
d_call: TRBD1
cdr3_aa: CASSGSGTGGTAMDF
cdr3_nt: TGCGCCAGCAGCGGTTCCGGGACAGGGGGCACGGCCATGGATTTT

clone_size: .
j_call: TRBJ2-2
v_call: TRBV11-3
d_call: .
cdr3_aa: CASSFRNTGELFF
cdr3_nt: TGTGCCAGCAGTTTCAGAAACACCGGGGAGCTGTTTTTT

clone_size: few
j_call: TRBJ1-4
v_call: TRBV30
d_call: .
cdr3_aa: CAWSDSEKLFF
cdr3_nt: TGTGCCTGGTCAGACAGCGAAAAACTGTTTTTT

clone_size: .
j_call: TRBJ2-4
v_call: TRBV5-6
d_call: .
cdr3_aa: CASSPRSGRGIQYF
cdr3_nt: TGTGCCAGCAGCCCCCGGTCAGGCCGGGGGATTCAGTACTTC

clone_size: .
j_call: TRBJ2-6
v_call: TRBV19
d_call: .
cdr3_aa: CASSISRGARGGANVLTF
cdr3_nt: TGTGCCAGTAGTATTAGCCGGGGGGCAAGAGGTGGGGCCAACGTCCTGACTTTC

clone_size: .
j_call: TRBJ1-1
v_call: TRBV7-6
d_call: .
cdr3_aa: CASSFVPGQGTEAFF
cdr3_nt: TGTGCCAGCAGCTTTGTACCGGGACAAGGGACTGAAGCTTTCTTT

clone_size: few
j_call: TRBJ2-4
v_call: TRBV7-2
d_call: .
cdr3_aa: CASSLVSLNGNIQYF
cdr3_nt: TGTGCCAGCAGCTTAGTTTCCTTGAACGGAAACATTCAGTACTTC

clone_size: few
j_call: TRBJ2-3
v_call: TRBV7-6
d_call: TRBD2
cdr3_aa: CASSLEASGMADTQYF
cdr3_nt: TGTGCCAGCAGCTTGGAGGCTAGCGGGATGGCCGATACGCAGTATTTT

clone_size: .
j_call: TRBJ2-7
v_call: TRBV30
d_call: TRBD1
cdr3_aa: CAWSVLGDRAYEQYF
cdr3_nt: TGTGCCTGGAGTGTACTAGGGGACAGGGCCTACGAGCAGTACTTC

clone_size: few
j_call: TRBJ2-3
v_call: TRBV28
d_call: .
cdr3_aa: CASTETSTDTQYF
cdr3_nt: TGTGCCAGCACGGAGACTAGCACAGATACGCAGTATTTT

clone_size: .
j_call: TRBJ2-7
v_call: TRBV18
d_call: TRBD2
cdr3_aa: CASSPRQGGSYEQYF
cdr3_nt: TGTGCCAGCTCACCAAGGCAGGGAGGGTCCTACGAGCAGTACTTC

clone_size: .
j_call: TRBJ2-2
v_call: TRBV5-6
d_call: .
cdr3_aa: CASSLTGPGELFF
cdr3_nt: TGTGCCAGCAGCTTGACAGGTCCCGGGGAGCTGTTTTTT

clone_size: .
j_call: TRBJ2-1
v_call: TRBV7-6
d_call: TRBD2
cdr3_aa: CASSLNFLAVGGYNEQFF
cdr3_nt: TGTGCCAGCAGCTTAAACTTTCTAGCGGTCGGCGGGTACAATGAGCAGTTCTTC

clone_size: .
j_call: TRBJ1-4
v_call: TRBV5-1
d_call: .
cdr3_aa: CASSLGTVPNEKLFF
cdr3_nt: TGCGCCAGCAGCTTGGGAACAGTCCCTAATGAAAAACTGTTTTTT

clone_size: few
j_call: TRBJ1-2
v_call: TRBV21-1
d_call: .
cdr3_aa: CASSKALRGRCSYGYTF
cdr3_nt: TGTGCCAGCAGCAAAGCGCTCAGGGGGCGGTGTAGCTATGGCTACACCTTC

clone_size: few
j_call: TRBJ2-1
v_call: TRBV5-8
d_call: TRBD2
cdr3_aa: CASSLGLAGSFDEQFF
cdr3_nt: TGTGCCAGCAGCTTGGGGCTAGCGGGGAGTTTCGATGAGCAGTTCTTC

clone_size: .
j_call: TRBJ1-2
v_call: TRBV6-5
d_call: TRBD1
cdr3_aa: CASSNDRGGYTF
cdr3_nt: TGTGCCAGCAGTAACGACAGGGGCGGCTACACCTTC

clone_size: .
j_call: TRBJ2-3
v_call: TRBV6-4
d_call: TRBD2
cdr3_aa: CASSELAGGSTDTQYF
cdr3_nt: TGTGCCAGCAGTGAGTTGGCGGGAGGATCGACAGATACGCAGTATTTT

clone_size: .
j_call: TRBJ2-5
v_call: TRBV7-6
d_call: TRBD1
cdr3_aa: CASSLTGYQETQYF
cdr3_nt: TGTGCCAGCAGCTTGACAGGGTACCAAGAGACCCAGTACTTC

clone_size: .
j_call: TRBJ2-1
v_call: TRBV19
d_call: TRBD1
cdr3_aa: CASSRTGYNEQFF
cdr3_nt: TGTGCCAGTAGCAGGACAGGTTACAATGAGCAGTTCTTC

clone_size: once
j_call: TRBJ2-5
v_call: TRBV20-1
d_call: .
cdr3_aa: CSAVRETQYF
cdr3_nt: TGCAGTGCCGTCCGGGAGACCCAGTACTTC

clone_size: .
j_call: TRBJ1-1
v_call: TRBV10-3
d_call: .
cdr3_aa: CAISSRDITEAFF
cdr3_nt: TGTGCCATCAGTAGCAGGGATATCACTGAAGCTTTCTTT

clone_size: .
j_call: TRBJ1-1
v_call: TRBV7-9
d_call: TRBD1
cdr3_aa: CASSPDRVDTEAFF
cdr3_nt: TGTGCCAGCAGCCCGGACAGGGTGGACACTGAAGCTTTCTTT

clone_size: .
j_call: TRBJ2-3
v_call: TRBV6-6
d_call: TRBD2
cdr3_aa: CASKIQSGSRTDTQYF
cdr3_nt: TGTGCCAGCAAGATACAGAGCGGGAGTCGGACAGATACGCAGTATTTT

clone_size: .
j_call: TRBJ2-3
v_call: TRBV27
d_call: TRBD2
cdr3_aa: CASSLVAGGSTDTQYF
cdr3_nt: TGTGCCAGCAGTTTAGTTGCGGGAGGGAGCACAGATACGCAGTATTTT

clone_size: .
j_call: TRBJ1-3
v_call: TRBV7-2
d_call: .
cdr3_aa: CASRPTSTGTGNTIYF
cdr3_nt: TGTGCCAGCAGACCCACTTCCACAGGGACTGGAAACACCATATATTTT

clone_size: .
j_call: TRBJ1-6
v_call: TRBV7-2
d_call: .
cdr3_aa: CASSDPRVPLHF
cdr3_nt: TGTGCCAGCAGCGACCCCAGGGTACCCCTCCACTTT

clone_size: .
j_call: TRBJ2-5
v_call: TRBV7-2
d_call: .
cdr3_aa: CASSLVGRYQETQYF
cdr3_nt: TGTGCCAGCAGCTTAGTGGGCCGGTACCAAGAGACCCAGTACTTC

clone_size: .
j_call: TRBJ1-2
v_call: TRBV27
d_call: TRBD1
cdr3_aa: CASSYRGEGYGYTF
cdr3_nt: TGTGCCAGCAGTTACAGGGGAGAAGGCTATGGCTACACCTTC

clone_size: once
j_call: TRBJ2-7
v_call: TRBV2
d_call: .
cdr3_aa: CASRVRAEEQYF
cdr3_nt: TGTGCCAGCAGAGTGCGGGCCGAAGAGCAGTACTTC

clone_size: .
j_call: TRBJ2-7
v_call: TRBV5-1
d_call: TRBD2
cdr3_aa: CASSLGASGGTYEQYF
cdr3_nt: TGCGCCAGCAGCTTGGGGGCATCCGGGGGGACCTACGAGCAGTACTTC

clone_size: .
j_call: TRBJ1-1
v_call: TRBV2
d_call: .
cdr3_aa: CASSGDYAMNTEAFF
cdr3_nt: TGTGCCAGCAGTGGAGATTACGCTATGAACACTGAAGCTTTCTTT

clone_size: .
j_call: TRBJ1-5
v_call: TRBV6-6
d_call: .
cdr3_aa: CASSLGAETGQPQHF
cdr3_nt: TGTGCCAGCAGCCTAGGGGCAGAGACGGGTCAGCCCCAGCATTTT

clone_size: .
j_call: TRBJ2-1
v_call: TRBV11-2
d_call: .
cdr3_aa: CASSFGRSYNEQFF
cdr3_nt: TGTGCCAGCAGCTTTGGCAGGTCCTACAATGAGCAGTTCTTC

clone_size: .
j_call: TRBJ2-2
v_call: TRBV11-3
d_call: .
cdr3_aa: CASSSGGPNTGELFF
cdr3_nt: TGTGCCAGCAGCTCAGGGGGGCCGAACACCGGGGAGCTGTTTTTT

clone_size: .
j_call: TRBJ2-7
v_call: TRBV27
d_call: TRBD2
cdr3_aa: CASSTTSGVSYEQYF
cdr3_nt: TGTGCCAGCAGTACGACTAGCGGGGTCTCCTACGAGCAGTACTTC

clone_size: .
j_call: TRBJ2-1
v_call: TRBV6-1
d_call: .
cdr3_aa: CASSDSGDGEQFF
cdr3_nt: TGTGCCAGCAGTGACTCAGGGGATGGTGAGCAGTTCTTC

clone_size: .
j_call: TRBJ1-2
v_call: TRBV6-6
d_call: TRBD1
cdr3_aa: CASSYDGAGGAFGYTF
cdr3_nt: TGTGCCAGCAGTTACGACGGGGCAGGGGGCGCTTTCGGCTACACCTTC

clone_size: .
j_call: TRBJ2-1
v_call: TRBV6-5
d_call: TRBD1
cdr3_aa: CASSYAQGAAGEQFF
cdr3_nt: TGTGCCAGCAGTTACGCGCAGGGGGCTGCTGGTGAGCAGTTCTTC

clone_size: .
j_call: TRBJ1-2
v_call: TRBV7-9
d_call: .
cdr3_aa: CASSPGTNYGYTF
cdr3_nt: TGTGCCAGCAGCCCCGGGACAAACTATGGCTACACCTTC

clone_size: few
j_call: TRBJ1-5
v_call: TRBV4-1
d_call: TRBD1
cdr3_aa: CASSHSWARGPQPQHF
cdr3_nt: TGCGCCAGCAGCCACAGCTGGGCCAGGGGGCCTCAGCCCCAGCATTTT

clone_size: .
j_call: TRBJ1-1
v_call: TRBV27
d_call: .
cdr3_aa: CASRRVGPNTEAFF
cdr3_nt: TGTGCCAGCAGGCGGGTGGGCCCGAACACTGAAGCTTTCTTT

clone_size: few
j_call: TRBJ2-1
v_call: TRBV29-1
d_call: TRBD2
cdr3_aa: CSVRRGSGTYNEQFF
cdr3_nt: TGCAGCGTCCGGCGGGGGAGCGGAACCTACAATGAGCAGTTCTTC

clone_size: few
j_call: TRBJ2-1
v_call: TRBV29-1
d_call: TRBD2
cdr3_aa: CSGRPGLAFNEQFF
cdr3_nt: TGCAGCGGTCGACCGGGACTAGCGTTTAATGAGCAGTTCTTC

clone_size: .
j_call: TRBJ2-1
v_call: TRBV7-8
d_call: TRBD2
cdr3_aa: CASTLIAGTYNEQFF
cdr3_nt: TGTGCCAGCACCCTTATAGCGGGTACCTACAATGAGCAGTTCTTC

clone_size: .
j_call: TRBJ1-2
v_call: TRBV18
d_call: .
cdr3_aa: CASSPTGEANYGYTF
cdr3_nt: TGTGCCAGCTCACCAACGGGGGAAGCTAACTATGGCTACACCTTC

clone_size: few
j_call: TRBJ2-1
v_call: TRBV4-3
d_call: TRBD2
cdr3_aa: CASSPGSRVIAGGYSEQFF
cdr3_nt: TGCGCCAGCAGCCCCGGTAGCAGGGTAATAGCGGGAGGTTATAGTGAGCAGTTCTTC

clone_size: .
j_call: TRBJ2-2
v_call: TRBV5-1
d_call: TRBD2
cdr3_aa: CASSLASGGSGELFF
cdr3_nt: TGCGCCAGCAGCTTGGCCAGCGGGGGCTCCGGGGAGCTGTTTTTT

clone_size: once
j_call: TRBJ2-7
v_call: TRBV28
d_call: .
cdr3_aa: CASSLGGGYEQYF
cdr3_nt: TGTGCCAGCAGTTTGGGGGGAGGATACGAGCAGTACTTC

clone_size: .
j_call: TRBJ2-5
v_call: TRBV5-4
d_call: .
cdr3_aa: CASRRTAQETQYF
cdr3_nt: TGTGCCAGCCGCCGGACAGCTCAAGAGACCCAGTACTTC

clone_size: .
j_call: TRBJ2-3
v_call: TRBV15
d_call: TRBD2
cdr3_aa: CATSRVAGAGADTQYF
cdr3_nt: TGTGCCACCAGCAGGGTAGCGGGAGCCGGGGCAGATACGCAGTATTTT

clone_size: few
j_call: TRBJ2-7
v_call: TRBV11-2
d_call: TRBD2
cdr3_aa: CASSQGLALPYEQYF
cdr3_nt: TGTGCCAGCAGCCAGGGACTAGCCCTACCCTACGAGCAGTACTTC

clone_size: few
j_call: TRBJ1-5
v_call: TRBV19
d_call: .
cdr3_aa: CASRDSGPQGRPQHF
cdr3_nt: TGTGCCAGTAGGGACAGTGGGCCCCAGGGACGACCCCAGCATTTT

clone_size: .
j_call: TRBJ2-5
v_call: TRBV15
d_call: .
cdr3_aa: CATSRTGEYQETQYF
cdr3_nt: TGTGCCACCAGCAGGACGGGGGAATACCAAGAGACCCAGTACTTC